These 26 T cell receptor beta chains originate from one sample sequenced in a study of CD8+ T cells in alopecia areata. Treatment described: oral pan-JAK inhibitor, 5-10 mg twice daily. Sequencing used cDNA as its template, made by extracting RNA and reverse transcribing it. Sequenced by immunoSEQ multiplex PCR; TCRdb stores in-frame clones only, minus some. The table has approximately 280,000 clones, 55% to 75% seen once. The source was CD4+ T cells sorted from blood, collected at week 24, from a patient treated with tofacitinib. The receptors were sampled from a human donor with alopecia areata.

The chain has TRBV5-1 and TRBJ2-7, with D tentatively TRBD1 (6 bases). This CDR3 is 14 amino acids long. Between the trimmed V and J ends, which lost 7 bases and 6 bases, there was a span of 20 bases. The germline CDR1 and CDR2 sequences are SGHRS and YFSETQ. The CDR3 DNA is TGCGCCAGCTTCGAGACAGGTTCATTCGGCGAGCAGTACTTC. Amino acid sequence: CASFETGSFGEQYF.

The chain uses TRBV9 and TRBJ1-6; D remains ambiguous. This CDR3 is built from 14 residues. Germline V gives CDR1 SGDLS, CDR2 YYNGEE. V gave up 0 bases and J gave up 4 bases, with 5 bases separating them. The CDR3 DNA reads TGTGCCAGCAGCGTAGCCCCGTATAATTCACCCCTCCACTTT. This codes for CASSVAPYNSPLHF.

In its sample, this clone was seen once. V gene TRBV30 combines with J gene TRBJ1-1; perhaps TRBD1 as D (5 bases). Germline V gene sequence: CDR1 GTSNPN, CDR2 SVGIG (reference sequence). V lost 7 bases and J lost 8, with 38 bases in between. This CDR3 has 19 amino acids. The CDR3 loop is CASTRGKVERNLVSREAFF. CDR3 coding DNA: TGTGCCTCCACCCGGGGGAAGGTTGAACGGAATTTAGTGTCTCGGGAAGCTTTCTTT.

This clone was detected only a few times. The genes are TRBV7-9 and TRBJ2-4, with D possibly being TRBD2 (5 bases). In germline, CDR1 is SEHNR, CDR2 FQNEAQ (reference sequence). The V gene lost 3 bases and the J gene lost 9 bases, with 12 bases spanning the gap. This CDR3 has 13 amino acids. CDR3 region: CASSFPLGGIQYF. CDR3 bases: TGTGCCAGCAGCTTTCCACTAGGCGGCATTCAGTACTTC.

The V and J genes are TRBV6-6 and TRBJ2-7; 9 bases are shared with TRBD1. Germline-derived CDR1 and CDR2 are MNHNY and SVGAGI (reference sequence). This CDR3 has 15 amino acids. Trimming cost V 5 bases and J 1 base; bases outside gene matches: 6. Here the CDR3 reads CASSPGQGRSYEQYF. The CDR3 DNA follows: TGTGCCAGCAGTCCTGGACAGGGGAGGTCCTACGAGCAGTACTTC.

J is TRBJ1-1 and V is TRBV5-6; D gene unclear. The CDR3 is made up of 13 amino acids. Trimming took off 4 bases at V and 5 bases at J, with 12 bases between the two ends. The germline CDR1 and CDR2 sequences are SGHDT and YYEEEE. The CDR3 sequence is CASSRYRGTEAFF. CDR3 coding DNA: TGTGCCAGCAGCCGATACAGAGGAACTGAAGCTTTCTTT.

This clone was counted between two and nine times. CDR3 nucleotides: TGTGCCAGCACTGACCGATTGAACACTGAAGCTTTCTTT. Translation gives CASTDRLNTEAFF. This rearrangement joins TRBV25-1 to TRBJ1-1, with D hard to call. With 7 bases removed from V and 0 bases from J, the gap between germline ends came to 9 bases. The CDR3 runs 13 residues. Germline-derived CDR1 and CDR2 are MGHDK and SYGVNS.

The chain links TRBV5-1 to TRBJ2-3; TRBD1 might be the D (5 bases). Trimming shortened V by 4 bases and J by 3 bases, and 15 bases separated the two germline ends. The CDR3 is 15 residues long. Germline CDR1 is SGHRS and CDR2 is YFSETQ. CDR3 protein: CASSPTFSGTDTQYF. The CDR3 bases are TGCGCCAGCAGCCCAACGTTTTCAGGGACAGATACGCAGTATTTT.

This rearrangement joins TRBV2 to TRBJ1-2, with D unresolved. The CDR3 consists of 12 residues. Deletions cut 11 bases from V and 4 bases from J, with 14 bases between. The germline V gene encodes CDR1 SNHLY and CDR2 FYNNEI. CDR3 nucleotide sequence: TGTGCCTCACAAGGGTTGGCCTATGGCTACACCTTC. Amino acids: CASQGLAYGYTF.

The rearrangement links TRBV5-6 to TRBJ2-5, with unresolved D. The CDR3 extends over 13 amino acids. The germline gives CDR1 SGHDT, CDR2 YYEEEE. The ends were cut back, 2 bases at V and 2 bases at J, with 7 bases in the middle. This CDR3 is CASSFERQETQYF. DNA for the CDR3: TGTGCCAGCAGCTTTGAGAGACAAGAGACCCAGTACTTC.

The V gene is TRBV9, the J gene TRBJ2-5; D perhaps matches TRBD1 (6 bases). The germline V and J ends were trimmed by 0 bases and 1 base, with 10 bases remaining between them. The CDR3 spans 15 residues. Germline lookup yields CDR1 SGDLS and CDR2 YYNGEE. The CDR3 loop reads CASSVGGGFQETQYF. The CDR3 region has the DNA TGTGCCAGCAGCGTAGGTGGGGGCTTCCAAGAGACCCAGTACTTC.

The genes are TRBV4-3 and TRBJ1-5; possible D gene TRBD1, 6 bases. The V gene's germline CDR1 is LGHNA and CDR2 YSLEER. The germline V and J ends were trimmed by 4 bases and 7 bases, with 11 bases remaining between them. The CDR3 sequence is 13 residues long. The DNA for the CDR3 is TGCGCCAGCAGCCGTTCACAGGGCCAGCCCCAGCATTTT. It codes for CASSRSQGQPQHF.

The chain links TRBV29-1 to TRBJ2-3; 8 nucleotides agree with TRBD1. The germline CDR1 and CDR2 sequences are SQVTM and ANQGSEA. Losses at the gene ends were 5 bases for V and 1 base for J; bases not matched to a gene: 5. The CDR3 contains 14 residues. CDR3 bases: TGCAGCGTTCGGACAGGGTGGGGCACAGATACGCAGTATTTT. Translating gives CSVRTGWGTDTQYF.

This chain joins TRBV20-1 and TRBJ2-7; D is ambiguous. Per germline, CDR1 DFQATT and CDR2 SNEGSKA (reference sequence). The length of the CDR3 is 11 residues. V was pared by 0 bases and J by 7 bases, with 7 bases between. CDR3 coding DNA: TGCAGTGCTAGAGATGGGCGTGAGCAGTACTTC. The encoded protein is CSARDGREQYF.

The CDR3 reads CASSQDSQGHPPDTQYF. The CDR3 DNA reads as TGCGCCAGCAGCCAAGATTCGCAGGGTCACCCGCCAGATACGCAGTATTTT. This chain uses TRBV4-1 with TRBJ2-3; the D gene is possibly TRBD1 (5 bases). CDR1 and CDR2 from the germline V gene are MGHRA and YSYEKL. Trimming stripped 0 bases from V and 4 bases from J, with 17 bases between. The CDR3 sequence is 17 residues long.

This clone was seen only once. The chain combines TRBV5-1 with TRBJ2-3; D might be TRBD2 (7 bases). This CDR3 has 15 amino acids. V dropped 1 base and J dropped 2 bases, with 11 bases sitting between them. The germline V gene has CDR1 SGHRS and CDR2 YFSETQ. CDR3 region: CASSLTGGYTDTQYF. The CDR3 bases are TGCGCCAGCAGCTTGACGGGGGGCTACACAGATACGCAGTATTTT. Variable domain in full (rest from reference TRBV5-1 and TRBJ2-3): KAGVTQTPRYLIKTRGQQVTLSCSPISGHRSVSWYQQTPGQGLQFLFEYFSETQRNKGNFPGRFSGRQFSNSRSEMNVSTLELGDSALYLCASSLTGGYTDTQYFGPGTRLTVL.

CDR3 protein: CAWSRRTGSGYTF. In nucleotides, the CDR3 is TGTGCCTGGAGTCGAAGGACAGGCTCTGGCTACACCTTC. This sequence joins TRBV30 and TRBJ1-2; 7 nucleotides line up with TRBD1. The CDR3 spans 13 residues. V trimming: 2 bases; J trimming: 7 bases; junction bases outside the gene matches: 7. Germline V gives CDR1 GTSNPN, CDR2 SVGIG (reference sequence).

A single count supports this clone. The rearrangement joins TRBV15 to TRBJ1-2; D possibly corresponds to TRBD1 (6 bases). The length of the CDR3 is 16 residues. V was pared by 1 base and J by 3 bases, with 15 bases between. The V gene's germline CDR1 is LNHNV and CDR2 YYDKDF (reference sequence). CDR3: CATSRALSRGDYGYTF. The CDR3 region has the DNA TGTGCCACCAGCAGAGCCCTGAGCAGGGGAGACTATGGCTACACCTTC.

As regards this clone: Mismatch with germline at one junction end may stem from a read error. The rearrangement uses TRBV7-7 and TRBJ1-1; tentative D call: TRBD1 (5 bases). The CDR3 has 13 residues. In germline, CDR1 is SSHAT, CDR2 FNYEAQ (reference sequence). The CDR3 DNA reads as TGTGCTAGCAGCTTAGAGGAGGGGACTGAAGCTTTCTTT. Encoded protein: CASSLEEGTEAFF.

The chain couples TRBV29-1 to TRBJ1-5; TRBD1 is a possible D gene (5 bases). This CDR3 spans 19 amino acids. V dropped 0 bases and J dropped 5 bases, with 26 bases sitting between them. Germline assignment: CDR1 SQVTM and CDR2 ANQGSEA. The CDR3 reads CSVEEVEIRRGGRHQPQHF. The CDR3 coding sequence is TGCAGCGTTGAAGAAGTCGAGATCAGGAGGGGAGGAAGACATCAGCCCCAGCATTTT.

This clone was seen a few times. This chain links TRBV23-1 with TRBJ2-5; maybe TRBD2 (6 bases). TRBV23-1 is recorded as an ORF, its role being uncertain. CDR3 length: 14 amino acids. The V end lost 0 bases, the J end lost 5 bases, and 10 bases lay between the germline ends. For the CDR3, the DNA is TGCGCCAGCAGTCAATCACGACTAGATGAGACCCAGTACTTC. Amino acids: CASSQSRLDETQYF.

This clone was seen a few times. V is TRBV28 and J is TRBJ1-6, with no clear D. This CDR3 comprises 13 residues. Between the trimmed V and J ends, which lost 6 bases and 8 bases, there was a span of 11 bases. In germline, CDR1 is MDHEN, CDR2 SYDVKM. CDR3 residues: CASRARRDSPLHF. The CDR3 coding sequence is TGTGCCAGCAGAGCAAGGAGGGATTCACCCCTCCACTTT.

J is TRBJ2-6 and V is TRBV5-6; D gene ambiguous. Trimming left V 4 bases short and J 0 bases short, with 8 bases between. The germline gives CDR1 SGHDT, CDR2 YYEEEE. The CDR3 has 15 amino acids. The CDR3 DNA is TGTGCCAGCAGCGGACGGTACTCTGGGGCCAACGTCCTGACTTTC. Translating it yields CASSGRYSGANVLTF.

This chain joins TRBV29-1 and TRBJ2-3; possibly TRBD2 for D (6 bases). This CDR3 comprises 14 residues. From germline, CDR1 is SQVTM and CDR2 ANQGSEA. Deletions cut 6 bases from V and 2 bases from J, with 15 bases between. CDR3 residues: CSVGRDSITDTQYF. The CDR3 coding sequence is TGCAGCGTCGGCCGGGACTCCATCACAGATACGCAGTATTTT.

Only one count was recorded for this clone. V and J are TRBV18 and TRBJ1-6, with 9 bases identical to TRBD1. From germline, CDR1 is KGHSH and CDR2 LQKENI. The CDR3 runs to 14 residues. Trimming took 2 bases from V and 9 from J; bases not matched to a gene: 2. The CDR3 reads CASSPDRGVSPLHF. The CDR3, as DNA: TGTGCCAGCTCACCAGACAGGGGGGTTTCACCCCTCCACTTT. Together with reference TRBV18 and TRBJ1-6, the CDR3 gives the full variable domain: NAGVMQNPRHLVRRRGQEARLRCSPMKGHSHVYWYRQLPEEGLKFMVYLQKENIIDESGMPKERFSAEFPKEGPSILRIQQVVRGDSAAYFCASSPDRGVSPLHFGNGTRLTVT.

The chain employs TRBV29-1 and TRBJ2-1; D is perhaps TRBD2 (6 bases). There are 12 residues in the CDR3. Trimming removed 7 bases from V and 6 bases from J, with 13 bases in between. Per germline, CDR1 SQVTM and CDR2 ANQGSEA. In DNA form, the CDR3 reads TGCAGCGGCTGGGTCGGGGGCAATGAGCAGTTCTTC. Its protein is CSGWVGGNEQFF.